This TCR beta chain comes out of a study of cytomegalovirus exposure and HLA in healthy donors (dated by TCRdb to between 2016 and 2019). Describing the broader study: An earlier analysis of more than 550 of the donors reported over 250 Gb of sequence data and 95 million to 130 million unique TCR beta sequences obtained from approximately 180 million T cells. An early release that covered more than 550 HLA-typed donors contained approximately 290 gigabases of sequencing data and roughly 84 million unique TCR sequences. Rather than drawing on any new phenotypic data, the later analysis identified candidate immune exposures from TCR beta sequences and the way those sequences occurred across donors. The study combined high-throughput TCR immunosequencing, statistical association of individual TCRs with disease status, and machine learning to predict cytomegalovirus infection status. To decide whether each TCR beta V gene segment behaved as functional or pseudogenic, an earlier analysis of fewer than 750 of the donors relied on high-throughput TCR beta sequencing. The study aimed to test whether signatures of past pathogen exposure could be identified by cataloging public T cell receptors. Both class I and class II loci were covered by HLA typing, at four-digit resolution. Every repertoire in the discovery cohort had been generated on one and the same sequencing platform. A separate validation cohort of roughly 110 different subjects was used in addition to the 666-subject first cohort. Donor age, sex, ethnicity and CMV serostatus were compiled alongside the repertoire data. The study profiled the T cell repertoires of approximately 700 subjects by immunosequencing and related them to cytomegalovirus serostatus. To study patterns of TCR occurrence, a later analysis re-analyzed previously published TCR beta repertoires from 500 to 850 donors and added high-resolution HLA genotyping. Five DR-DQ haplotypes were treated as single units for association and clustering because of strong linkage in the cohort. Among roughly 370 genotyped donors of the cohort, an average of approximately 230,000 unique TCR beta nucleotide sequences were sequenced per donor, roughly a sixth of them non-productive. A later genetic analysis took genome-wide SNP genotypes for about three fifths of the 666 donors and used that subset as a discovery cohort. Typing coverage differed by locus: A, B, C, DRB1 and DQB1 were typed in roughly 629-630 donors, DQA1 in about 510, DPA1 in roughly 590, and DPB1 in 400 to 480. Of the 350 to 450 genotyped donors, less than 90% were placed in the genetic ancestry cluster associated with self-reported Caucasian donors. The investigation overall reported the following: A later analysis found that HLA-associated TCR beta chains were more clonally expanded and had lower generation probabilities than equally common non-associated chains. A group of highly shared sequence variants was considered likely to be a technical artifact of the sequencing pipeline. A further reported finding was that TCR beta sequences accurately predicted the HLA-A and HLA-B alleles for most subjects in the first cohort. An earlier analysis of approximately 500 of the donors showed that most TCR beta V segments appeared in productive rearrangements either about 90% or about 30% of the time, which broadly matched IMGT annotations. The authors suggested that the approach could potentially be extended to other disease states and immunological phenotypes. Only TCR beta chains were sequenced in this cohort, and the absence of alpha or paired-chain data limited detectable features. A later genetic analysis reported fewer N-insertions in productive TCRs among donors in an Asian-associated ancestry cluster than the roughly 650-donor mean. A few of the identified cytomegalovirus-associated TCR beta chains were confirmed in vitro to be specific for cytomegalovirus antigens. The classifier was reported to diagnose cytomegalovirus status with high specificity and sensitivity in both the original and validation cohorts. In a later analysis, around 17,000 TCR beta sequences were associated with specific HLA alleles at a false discovery rate of 0.05. Most TCR sequences were seen in very few donors, while some public TCRs were found in many individuals. Correlated functional status among segregating V segments might reflect linkage disequilibrium, but an unknown experimental factor could not be ruled out. Immune exposure information for the cohort was limited to CMV serostatus. HLA typing was unavailable for some donors at each locus, so association tests used only the typed subset. In the study, 150 to 200 TCR beta chains were listed as associated with cytomegalovirus. In a later analysis, several top co-occurrence clusters were reported to appear linked to parvovirus B19, influenza, CMV and Epstein-Barr virus. Because counts were too low, about 17 rarely observed V segments, including chromosome 9 orphons, were excluded from the earlier analysis of 587 of the donors. In a later analysis, the rate of TCR association differed among HLA loci, with DRB1 alleles having the most associated TCRs and HLA-C alleles having the fewest. A later genetic analysis associated a missense DCLRE1C variant with V-gene and J-gene trimming of TCR beta chains, and an independent cohort replicated the association. Assigning TCR associations to individual alleles was difficult when HLA alleles, especially DR and DQ, strongly co-occurred. Most CMV-associated TCR beta chains appeared to be HLA-restricted in a later analysis, and the HLA associations seemed to be driven largely by CMV exposure. The 87-base-pair reads could not distinguish some IMGT-functional V segments, including TRBV6-2 and TRBV6-3, so those segments were excluded. Roughly uniform sequencing depth across donors was assumed in presence/absence analyses, although this assumption may not hold.

The cohort was made up of roughly 670 healthy bone marrow donors. All cohort members were sampled while nominally healthy, although unrecorded immune exposures were likely present. Of the approximately 700 cohort members, approximately 300 had a positive CMV serostatus and just over 350 had a negative one, while no CMV serostatus was recorded for the donor. Each donor provided a peripheral blood sample, and peripheral blood mononuclear cells were used for TCR beta sequencing. Genomic DNA extraction from the blood cell samples was performed with the Qiagen DNeasy Blood Extraction Kit. The method was the immunoSEQ multiplex PCR assay. For the multiplex PCR, a mixture combining 60 forward primers for TCR Vbeta segments and 13 reverse primers for TCR Jbeta segments was used. The CDR3 region of rearranged TCR beta genes was amplified from genomic DNA with a multiplex PCR assay. On the Illumina HiSeq System, the amplified TCR beta libraries were sequenced as 87-base-pair reads. Regarding the original processing steps: A later analysis counted some 80 million unique TCR beta chains across the 666 repertoires, and 10 million to 12 million of these chains were shared by at least two donors. Raw reads were error-corrected and collapsed into unique sequences with a nearest-neighbor algorithm that merged closely related sequences to remove PCR and sequencing errors. V, D and J gene segments were assigned by aligning CDR3 sequences to IMGT reference sequences. For a sequence to be retained, a match of at least six nucleotides was required to both a V gene segment and a J gene segment. Rearrangements were called productive when the CDR3 lacked stop codons and stayed in frame with V and J; all others were non-productive. CDR3 was defined by IMGT convention, running from the second conserved V-encoded cysteine to the conserved J-encoded phenylalanine. In an earlier analysis of roughly 580 of the donors, sequences lacking an unambiguous match to a single V gene segment were excluded. In an earlier analysis of roughly 600 of the donors, a V segment was called functional when productive rearrangements were above 56.7%, and segregating when the standard deviation between donors exceeded 5%. A statistical classification framework was developed to diagnose cytomegalovirus status using the catalog of TCR beta chain sequences. In a later analysis, TCR nucleotide sequences were compared against IMGT/GENE-DB human TR gene sequences so that V and J genes could be assigned. In a later analysis, CDR3 sequences and most-parsimonious VDJ recombination scenarios were assigned using the TCRdist pipeline. In a later analysis, each TCR beta chain was defined by its CDR3 amino acid sequence together with its V-gene family, and reads without a unique V-gene family were excluded. As a way to deal with suspected cross-contamination and a sequencing artifact, a later analysis dropped approximately 590 nucleotide sequences that were highly shared and had low generation probability. A later analysis calculated a clonal expansion index for each public chain from normalized within-repertoire ranks of inferred template counts. Generation probabilities in a later analysis came from a VDJ recombination model fitted to out-of-frame rearrangements, and those results were checked against IGoR. A later analysis scored TCR-TCR, TCR-HLA and TCR-CMV co-occurrence with hypergeometric tests, applying a repertoire-size bias correction to TCR pairs. A later analysis estimated false discovery rates by permuting HLA or CMV assignments 20 times. In a later analysis, co-occurring TCRs were grouped with DBSCAN, and TCRdist sequence similarity was added when clustering was performed within HLA-allele-positive subsets. For co-occurrence clustering, repertoires with fewer than 30,000 or more than 120,000 public chains were excluded, along with roughly 5 repertoires with anomalous nucleotide sharing. What TCRdb holds here is the immuneACCESS table cut down to in-frame rearrangements. Part of the clones is not present; checked against another copy, under half of the missing clones reflect an unresolved V gene, and the others are unexplained. The V and J calls and clone size are taken from that table; D and trimming were inferred from the DNA. This sample is represented by some 120,000 clones; 65% to 80% of them were singletons. The ten top clones hold approximately 3.7% of the sample.

Compared with germline, V lacks 6 bases and J lacks 6 bases; bases without a gene match: 8. Its CDR3 holds 14 amino acids, cysteine through phenylalanine. Only the CDR3 part of the read is kept: 42 bases, read in frame from the first base. From a lookup of the germline V gene, CDR1 and CDR2 are SNHLY and FYNNEI. This clone came up once. Its recognized antigen is unknown. It has no much larger one-base neighbor in the sample; base qualities were not kept. This clonotype was sampled from a human donor in good health. Sequencing was performed on PBMCs. The V and J segments used are TRBV2 and TRBJ1-1, with 9 junctional bases fitting TRBD1. The CDR3: CASRDTGGAAEAFF. The bases read TGTGCCAGCAGAGATACAGGGGGCGCCGCTGAAGCTTTCTTT.